This T cell receptor (beta chain) is from a study of T cell repertoires in cytomegalovirus infection. For the study at large: Evidence of both CMV infection and a matching HLA type came from public TCR beta signatures. Study-level findings and limits: Predominance within the ex vivo response was attributable to HLA-C-restricted CMV-specific TCR beta clonotypes. Pooled public TCR beta family frequency picked out CMV carriers with the relevant HLA.

There are 12 residues in the CDR3. Germline trimming cut 6 bases from V and 4 bases from J; bases unmatched to any gene: 0. CDR1 is MNHEY and CDR2 is SVGEGT in the germline V gene. This clonotype was observed at least ten times. Its antigen is as yet unknown. TCRdb itself ran the reads through MiXCR, one entry per CDR3 protein. The sample carries roughly 720,000 distinct CDR3 sequences, 35% recorded once. V and J are TRBV6-2 or TRBV6-3 and TRBJ2-7, with 10 bases identical to TRBD2. Sequencing was performed on PBMCs. This TCR was recovered from a human donor in good health (CMV status not recorded). Some clones in this sample may be carry-over from other donors' samples. CDR3 sequence (DNA): TGTGCCAGCAGGACTAGCGGGTACGAGCAGTACTTC. It yields the protein CASRTSGYEQYF.